This T cell receptor (beta chain) was documented in a study of T cells in Graves' hyperthyroidism and ophthalmopathy. Details on this clonotype: The target antigen is unknown.

Authors of the study amplified TCR beta CDR3 regions from RNA transcripts. First-round RT-PCR of the TCR CDR3 relied on the HTBI primer set. TCRdb used MiXCR to reprocess the multiplex PCR reads, holding one entry per CDR3 protein. The sample lists some 490,000 distinct CDR3 sequences, about 16% occurring once. The cohort's ophthalmopathy patients, a group with duration under 3 months, had a Clinical Activity Score of at least 3 and a NOSPECS grade of at least 4. Diagnosing involved the use of clinical symptoms, serum thyroxine and TRAb, thyroid ultrasound and orbital computed tomography. Using more than 7.5 ml of fresh peripheral blood, PBMCs were prepared. General observations from the study: Onset of ophthalmopathy came a median around 6.5 months after the model predicted it.

Per germline, CDR1 LNHDA and CDR2 SQIVND (reference sequence). The CDR3 consists of 15 residues. V was shortened by 5 bases and J by 6 bases, with 17 bases between the two germline ends. The source is a woman in her thirties with Graves' ophthalmopathy. What was sequenced was blood. The rearrangement joins TRBV19 to TRBJ1-5; D ambiguous. Here the CDR3 DNA reads TGTGCCAGTAGTTCCTCCCAGACTGGGAGTCAGCCCCAGCATTTT. It yields the protein CASSSSQTGSQPQHF.